Presented here are 15 T cell receptor beta chains from one specimen sequenced in a study of OX40 agonist ivuxolimab in advanced cancers. Assay: immunoSEQ multiplex PCR; the TCRdb copy retains only in-frame clones and omits some. The sample includes just under 85,000 clones, approximately 82% of them seen just once. Source: CD4+ or CD8+ T cells sorted from blood, taken in a trial of the OX40 agonist ivuxolimab. Receptors originate from an adult with an advanced solid tumor such as melanoma, head and neck, liver or kidney cancer.

This clone was seen just once. The chain carries TRBV7-2 and TRBJ2-7; D is unresolved. Trimming cost V 1 base and J 4 bases, with 5 bases left between them. This CDR3 is built from 12 residues. The germline gives CDR1 SGHTA, CDR2 FQGNSA. The CDR3 DNA is TGTGCCAGCAGCTTAGAATGGTACGAGCAGTACTTC. Its protein is CASSLEWYEQYF.

This clone has a handful of counts. The CDR3: CASSGDVGGTEAFF. As DNA, the CDR3 is TGTGCCAGTAGTGGGGACGTCGGAGGGACTGAAGCTTTCTTT. This chain uses TRBV19 with TRBJ1-1, with D possibly matching TRBD1 (5 bases). The CDR3 runs 14 residues. Germline V lookup: CDR1 LNHDA, CDR2 SQIVND (reference sequence). V was trimmed by 5 bases and J by 5 bases, leaving 15 bases between them.

The chain links TRBV2 to TRBJ1-2; TRBD1 aligns across 7 bases. Germline CDR1 is SNHLY and CDR2 is FYNNEI. The CDR3 runs to 12 residues. The V segment lost 6 bases and the J segment 6 bases; nucleotides outside the gene matches: 4. In DNA form, the CDR3 reads TGTGCCAGCAGCGTAACAGGGGATGGCTACACCTTC. Translated: CASSVTGDGYTF.

The sample holds one count of this clone. In DNA, the CDR3 is TGCAGCACCAGACAAGGCACAGATACGCAGTATTTT. It specifies CSTRQGTDTQYF. The chain couples TRBV29-1 to TRBJ2-3, with D hard to call. The V gene's germline CDR1 is SQVTM and CDR2 ANQGSEA. The CDR3 contains 12 residues. Trimming took off 8 bases at V and 1 base at J, with 10 bases between the two ends.

The V gene is TRBV4-2, the J gene TRBJ2-6, with D unclear. Germline CDR1 LGHNA, CDR2 YNFKEQ. Trimming took 1 base from V and 0 from J, leaving 10 bases between them. This CDR3 is 17 amino acids long. The CDR3 DNA follows: TGTGCCAGCAGCCAAGTTCGGAGCAGCTCTGGGGCCAACGTCCTGACTTTC. Protein: CASSQVRSSSGANVLTF.

This clone was found a few times. The V gene is TRBV5-1, the J gene TRBJ2-7; TRBD2 is a possible D gene (6 bases). Germline CDR1 reads SGHRS; CDR2 reads YFSETQ. The germline V and J ends were trimmed by 4 bases and 0 bases, with 14 bases remaining between them. The CDR3 length is 15 residues. DNA for the CDR3: TGCGCCAGCAGCGGGGGGATACAGAGCTCCTACGAGCAGTACTTC. Translated: CASSGGIQSSYEQYF.

The chain carries TRBV6-5 and TRBJ1-3; D is perhaps TRBD1 (6 bases). The CDR3 is 14 residues long. Germline CDR1 MNHEY, CDR2 SVGAGI. Trimming left V 7 bases short and J 0 bases short, with 10 bases between. DNA for the CDR3: TGTGCCAGCAAAGGGGGGTACTCTGGAAACACCATATATTTT. Protein: CASKGGYSGNTIYF.

The chain recombines TRBV11-2 with TRBJ2-7, with unresolved D. This CDR3 has 13 amino acids. Trimming pared 8 bases from V and 2 bases from J, leaving 13 bases between. Germline CDR1 reads SGHAT; CDR2 reads FQNNGV. The DNA for the CDR3 is TGTGCCAGCTCCCAGCTTAGGGCCTACGAGCAGTACTTC. It specifies CASSQLRAYEQYF.

This chain links TRBV18 with TRBJ2-7; 8 bases map to TRBD2. The V gene end was trimmed by 2 bases and the J gene end by 6 bases; junction bases not matched to a gene: 6. The CDR3 has 14 amino acids. Germline values: CDR1 KGHSH, CDR2 LQKENI. CDR3 sequence (DNA): TGTGCCAGCTCACCAGAAGGGACTAGATTCGAGCAGTACTTC. Translating it yields CASSPEGTRFEQYF.

The chain carries TRBV9 and TRBJ1-1, with a tentative D call TRBD1 (5 bases). Germline V gives CDR1 SGDLS, CDR2 YYNGEE. The CDR3 has 15 residues. V lost 0 bases and J 2 bases, leaving 11 bases between the germline ends. CDR3 sequence: CASSVVQGGNTEAFF. DNA for the CDR3: TGTGCCAGCAGCGTAGTCCAGGGAGGCAACACTGAAGCTTTCTTT.

The chain is built from TRBV5-8 and TRBJ1-2; the D gene is possibly TRBD1 (5 bases). Trimming left V 6 bases short and J 7 bases short, with 19 bases between. CDR1 and CDR2 from the germline V gene are SGHTS and YDEGEE. The CDR3 totals 14 residues. The CDR3 nucleotides are TGTGCCAGCATCATGCGGACACCCAGGTTTGGCTACACCTTC. It encodes CASIMRTPRFGYTF.

The chain couples TRBV6-1 to TRBJ1-2, with TRBD1 identical over 8 bases. V was pared by 6 bases and J by 2 bases, with 5 bases of the junction left unmatched. The CDR3 is made up of 14 amino acids. Germline CDR1 and CDR2: MNHNS and SASEGT. The CDR3 coding sequence is TGTGCCAGCAGATCAGGGGGCTGGAACTATGGCTACACCTTC. This translates into CASRSGGWNYGYTF.

The chain combines TRBV4-3 with TRBJ1-6, with 9 bases fitting TRBD1. The germline V gene encodes CDR1 LGHNA and CDR2 YSLEER. The trim removed 2 bases at V and 7 bases at J, leaving 6 bases unmatched. CDR3 length: 16 residues. This CDR3 reads CASSQTYGQGNSPLHF. CDR3 nucleotides: TGCGCCAGCAGCCAAACCTACGGACAGGGGAATTCACCCCTCCACTTT.

This clone was detected a few times. The chain carries TRBV6-1 and TRBJ1-5; no clear D. Trimming removed 4 bases from V and 0 bases from J, with 10 bases in between. Germline V gene lookup returns CDR1 MNHNS and CDR2 SASEGT. The CDR3 is 15 residues long. The CDR3 coding sequence is TGTGCCAGCAGTGGAGGCATCAATAGCAATCAGCCCCAGCATTTT. Protein sequence: CASSGGINSNQPQHF.

V and J are TRBV6-1 and TRBJ1-1, with D uncertain. The CDR3 consists of 12 residues. V was clipped by 3 bases and J by 4 bases, with 6 bases between them. Germline V lookup: CDR1 MNHNS, CDR2 SASEGT. In DNA, the CDR3 is TGTGCCAGCAGTGAGACGACCACTGAAGCTTTCTTT. Protein sequence: CASSETTTEAFF.